This TCR beta chain was captured by sequencing in a study of CD8 T cells in Susac syndrome. The RNA, about 0.5 to 1 ug, was put through reverse transcription using random hexamers. An immunoSEQ multiplex PCR amplified TCR beta CDR3 over 54 Vbeta and 13 Jbeta. TCRdb re-derived calls from the immunoSEQ multiplex PCR reads in MiXCR, one entry per CDR3 protein. The repertoire holds 330,000 or so distinct CDR3 sequences, with 85% as singletons. Multiple sclerosis controls were treatment-naive patients with stable or active relapsing-remitting disease. Sequenced material: CD8+ T cells from PBMCs. This sequence was found in a human donor with multiple sclerosis.

CDR3 nucleotides: TGTGCCACCAGCAGTCACGTCAGCCTTAGCGCCAATGAGCAGTTCTTC. Amino acids: CATSSHVSLSANEQFF. The chain uses TRBV15 and TRBJ2-1, with a tentative D call TRBD2 (5 bases). Trimming stripped 3 bases from V and 6 bases from J, with 18 bases between. CDR1 is LNHNV, CDR2 YYDKDF, per germline (reference sequence). CDR3 length equals 16 residues. The whole variable domain, remainder taken from reference TRBV15 and TRBJ2-1, is DAMVIQNPRYQVTQFGKPVTLSCSQTLNHNVMYWYQQKSSQAPKLLFHYYDKDFNNEADTPDNFQSRRPNTSFCFLDIRSPGLGDTAMYLCATSSHVSLSANEQFFGPGTRLTVL.